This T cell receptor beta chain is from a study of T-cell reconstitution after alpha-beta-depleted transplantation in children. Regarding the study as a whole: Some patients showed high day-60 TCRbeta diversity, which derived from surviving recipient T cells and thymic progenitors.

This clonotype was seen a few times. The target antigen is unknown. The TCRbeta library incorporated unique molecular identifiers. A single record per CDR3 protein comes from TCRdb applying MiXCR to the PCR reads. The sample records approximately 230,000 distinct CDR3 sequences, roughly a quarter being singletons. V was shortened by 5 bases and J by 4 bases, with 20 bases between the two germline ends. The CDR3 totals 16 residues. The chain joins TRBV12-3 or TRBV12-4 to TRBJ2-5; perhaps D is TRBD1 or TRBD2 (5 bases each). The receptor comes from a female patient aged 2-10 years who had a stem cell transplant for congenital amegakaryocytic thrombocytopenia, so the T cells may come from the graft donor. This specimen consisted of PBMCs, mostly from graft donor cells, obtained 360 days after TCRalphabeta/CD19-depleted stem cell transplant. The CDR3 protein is CASSGAVGGLRETQYF. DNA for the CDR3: TGTGCCAGCAGTGGGGCCGTTGGGGGTCTCCGAGAGACCCAGTACTTC.